The count of the clone carrying this T cell receptor (beta chain) is one. Its antigen is unidentified. In the PCR, 60 Vbeta and 13 Jbeta primers were used. Libraries were prepared by immunoSEQ multiplex PCR; TCRdb keeps only in-frame clonotypes and omits some of them. Among approximately 180,000 clones listed, more than 60% were seen once. V lost 4 bases and J lost 7; bases outside the gene matches: 11. The CDR3 has 16 amino acids. Looked up from germline, CDR1 is LGHNA and CDR2 is YSLEER. These data originate in a study of cytomegalovirus exposure and HLA in healthy donors. Regarding the study as a whole: Looking again later, the authors saw that most CMV-associated TCR beta chains seemed HLA-restricted.

The sequencing sample was made of PBMCs. The clonotype comes from a woman aged 55-75 years in good health and CMV-seropositive. This chain links TRBV4-3 with TRBJ2-2, with 8 bases lining up with TRBD1. CDR3 sequence (DNA): TGCGCCAGCAGCCCCACCTCAGGGGGCCGTGGCGGGGAGCTGTTTTTT. This encodes CASSPTSGGRGGELFF.